These 20 T cell receptor beta chains were all obtained from the same sample, sequenced in a study of blood T cell repertoires in COVID-19. Profiling relied on immunoSEQ multiplex PCR, and the TCRdb table lists in-frame clones only, not all of them. The repertoire holds more than 200,000 clones, with 80% to 85% as singletons. Sequencing was performed on peripheral blood. The receptors were sampled from a woman older than 75 with COVID-19, enrolled during active disease.

This clone has a single count. The chain recombines TRBV18 with TRBJ1-1; 11 bases match TRBD1. CDR1 and CDR2 from the germline V gene are KGHSH and LQKENI. Trimming at V came to 5 bases and at J to 11 bases, leaving 13 bases not matched to a gene. This CDR3 region has 15 residues. The CDR3 region is CASSVGDRGFLPAFF. CDR3 DNA: TGTGCCAGCTCAGTCGGGGACAGGGGGTTTCTCCCTGCTTTCTTT.

Here the CDR3 reads CTSSQGTPGGTIETQYF. For the CDR3, the DNA is TGCACCAGCAGCCAAGGCACCCCAGGGGGGACCATAGAGACCCAGTACTTC. The gene calls are TRBV1 and TRBJ2-5; the table's D call of TRBD1 was not tested on the DNA. TRBV1 is an annotated pseudogene. The CDR3 spans 17 residues.

The chain is built from TRBV3-1 (or the pseudogene TRBV3-2) and TRBJ1-2; tentatively, D is TRBD1 (6 bases). This CDR3 region has 15 residues. Germline values: CDR1 LGHDT, CDR2 YNNKEL (reference sequence). Trimming stripped 1 base from V and 8 bases from J, with 17 bases between. In nucleotides, the CDR3 is TGTGCCAGCAGCCAAGCCGTCACGCTAACAGGGGGCTACACCTTC. It specifies CASSQAVTLTGGYTF.

The J gene is TRBJ2-2, the V gene TRBV5-6, with 11 bases aligning to TRBD2. There are 16 residues in the CDR3. The V gene end was trimmed by 1 base and the J gene end by 4 bases; junction bases not matched to a gene: 3. Germline assignment: CDR1 SGHDT and CDR2 YYEEEE. The CDR3 loop is CASSLLAGGPTGELFF. The CDR3 bases are TGTGCCAGCAGCTTGCTAGCGGGGGGTCCCACCGGGGAGCTGTTTTTT. The full variable domain, its missing parts supplied by reference TRBV5-6 and TRBJ2-2, is DAGVTQSPTHLIKTRGQQVTLRCSPKSGHDTVSWYQQALGQGPQFIFQYYEEEERQRGNFPDRFSGHQFPNYSSELNVNALLLGDSALYLCASSLLAGGPTGELFFGEGSRLTVL.

V and J are TRBV5-1 and TRBJ1-3, with D possibly being TRBD1 (5 bases). The CDR3 sequence is 18 residues long. Germline V lookup: CDR1 SGHRS, CDR2 YFSETQ. The ends were cut back, 1 base at V and 2 bases at J, with 19 bases in the middle. CDR3 coding DNA: TGCGCCAGCAGCTTGTGGGGGGTTATGACAGAAGCTGGAAACACCATATATTTT. Translation gives CASSLWGVMTEAGNTIYF.

V gene TRBV28 combines with J gene TRBJ1-2; 9 bases are a match to TRBD1. Per germline, CDR1 MDHEN and CDR2 SYDVKM. The trim removed 7 bases at V and 7 bases at J, leaving 7 bases unmatched. The CDR3 is 13 amino acids. CDR3 in DNA: TGTGCCAGCACCTCACAGGGGGCCAGTGGCTACACCTTC. It codes for CASTSQGASGYTF.

The chain recombines TRBV28 with TRBJ2-5; D is possibly TRBD1 (5 bases). Germline V gene sequence: CDR1 MDHEN, CDR2 SYDVKM. The germline V and J ends were trimmed by 7 bases and 4 bases, with 16 bases remaining between them. The length of the CDR3 is 14 residues. This chain's CDR3 is CASTISGFGETQYF. In DNA, the CDR3 is TGTGCCAGCACCATCTCAGGGTTTGGAGAGACCCAGTACTTC.

This clone has only one observation. The chain recombines TRBV19 with TRBJ2-3, with a tentative D call TRBD1 (5 bases). The V gene's germline CDR1 is LNHDA and CDR2 SQIVND (reference sequence). Trimming shortened V by 5 bases and J by 1 base, and 10 bases separated the two germline ends. CDR3 length: 14 amino acids. CDR3 protein: CASSSRQRTDTQYF. The CDR3 DNA reads as TGTGCCAGTAGTTCCCGACAGCGCACAGATACGCAGTATTTT.

The chain couples TRBV18 to TRBJ2-1, with TRBD2 as a possible D gene (6 bases). The germline CDR1 and CDR2 sequences are KGHSH and LQKENI. V lost 2 bases, J lost 3 bases, and 11 bases lay in between. This CDR3 has 15 residues. CDR3 sequence (DNA): TGTGCCAGCTCACCAAAACTAGCAGTCTACAATGAGCAGTTCTTC. Protein: CASSPKLAVYNEQFF.

The rearrangement uses TRBV15 and TRBJ1-1, with 9 bases matching TRBD1. V lost 0 bases, J lost 4 bases, and 9 bases stayed unmatched. The CDR3 loop spans 17 amino acids. Germline CDR1 is LNHNV and CDR2 is YYDKDF (reference sequence). CDR3 nucleotides: TGTGCCACCAGCAGAGATTGGGAGGGGGACAGGGTCACTGAAGCTTTCTTT. As protein: CATSRDWEGDRVTEAFF.

The genes are TRBV11-2 and TRBJ2-2; D remains ambiguous. The CDR3 contains 13 residues. Germline loops: CDR1 SGHAT, CDR2 FQNNGV. V was cut by 2 bases and J by 4 bases, with 5 bases left in between. Here the CDR3 reads CASSLSPTGELFF. The CDR3 bases are TGTGCCAGCAGCTTAAGCCCCACCGGGGAGCTGTTTTTT. The complete variable domain, with remaining parts taken from reference TRBV11-2 and TRBJ2-2, reads EAGVAQSPRYKIIEKRQSVAFWCNPISGHATLYWYQQILGQGPKLLIQFQNNGVVDDSQLPKDRFSAERLKGVDSTLKIQPAKLEDSAVYLCASSLSPTGELFFGEGSRLTVL.

The chain has TRBV18 and TRBJ1-6; D remains ambiguous. This CDR3 spans 13 amino acids. Germline V gene data show CDR1 as KGHSH and CDR2 as LQKENI. The V end lost 3 bases, the J end lost 7 bases, and 7 bases lay between the germline ends. This CDR3 is CASSPVENSPLHF. The CDR3 nucleotides read TGTGCCAGCTCACCGGTGGAGAATTCACCCCTCCACTTT.

The chain combines TRBV11-2 with TRBJ1-4, with a possible D match to TRBD1 (6 bases). The CDR3 runs 14 residues. Germline CDR1 and CDR2: SGHAT and FQNNGV. The ends were cut back, 5 bases at V and 5 bases at J, with 12 bases in the middle. The CDR3 sequence is CASSRGQRNEKLFF. The CDR3 nucleotides are TGTGCCAGCAGCCGAGGACAGAGAAATGAAAAACTGTTTTTT.

V is TRBV19 and J is TRBJ1-5, with 9 bases fitting TRBD1. The germline V gene has CDR1 LNHDA and CDR2 SQIVND (reference sequence). V lost 0 bases to trimming and J lost 2 bases; unmatched junction nucleotides: 2. The CDR3 covers 16 residues. The chain's CDR3 is CASSIDWTGGNQPQHF. The CDR3 coding sequence is TGTGCCAGTAGTATAGATTGGACAGGGGGCAATCAGCCCCAGCATTTT.

This chain uses TRBV18 with TRBJ2-1, with TRBD1 identical over 7 bases. Trimming removed 2 bases from V and 6 bases from J; junction bases left unmatched: 7. Germline V gene lookup returns CDR1 KGHSH and CDR2 LQKENI. CDR3 size: 15 residues. The CDR3 nucleotides are TGTGCCAGCTCACCAACCCAGGGGGTAAGCAATGAGCAGTTCTTC. This translates into CASSPTQGVSNEQFF. The full variable domain, with the rest looked up from reference TRBV18 and TRBJ2-1, is NAGVMQNPRHLVRRRGQEARLRCSPMKGHSHVYWYRQLPEEGLKFMVYLQKENIIDESGMPKERFSAEFPKEGPSILRIQQVVRGDSAAYFCASSPTQGVSNEQFFGPGTRLTVL.

This rearrangement joins TRBV13 to TRBJ1-6, with 8 positions matching TRBD1. V shed 5 bases, J shed 1 base, and the junction held 7 bases outside the gene matches. CDR3 length: 17 amino acids. The germline gives CDR1 PRHDT, CDR2 FYEKMQ (reference sequence). The CDR3 bases are TGTGCCAGCAGCCTAGACAGGGGAGCGTCCTATAATTCACCCCTCCACTTT. Protein product: CASSLDRGASYNSPLHF.

Here the CDR3 reads CASSPPRQGIAYEQYF. The CDR3 bases are TGTGCCAGCAGTCCCCCGAGACAGGGGATTGCCTACGAGCAGTACTTC. The chain has TRBV28 and TRBJ2-7, with 8 bases that match TRBD1. This CDR3 is 16 amino acids long. CDR1 and CDR2 from the germline V gene are MDHEN and SYDVKM. Germline trimming cut 5 bases from V and 2 bases from J; bases unmatched to any gene: 11.

This clone was detected once. The rearrangement uses TRBV30 and TRBJ1-1; unclear D gene. The V end lost 8 bases, the J end lost 7 bases, and 20 bases lay between the germline ends. Germline assignment: CDR1 GTSNPN and CDR2 SVGIG (reference sequence). The CDR3 is made up of 13 amino acids. The CDR3 reads CASSRTREGEAFF. CDR3 in DNA: TGTGCCAGTTCCCGCACAAGGGAGGGTGAAGCTTTCTTT.

The J gene is TRBJ2-7, the V gene TRBV27; 10 positions match TRBD1. The germline V gene has CDR1 MNHEY and CDR2 SMNVEV (reference sequence). The V gene end was trimmed by 6 bases and the J gene end by 7 bases; junction bases not matched to a gene: 9. This CDR3 region has 14 residues. CDR3 region: CASRKTGGWGEQYF. CDR3 coding DNA: TGTGCCAGCAGGAAGACAGGGGGCTGGGGTGAGCAGTACTTC.

The V call is TRBV19, the J call TRBJ1-5; TRBD1 is a possible D gene (5 bases). The CDR3 runs to 11 residues. In germline, CDR1 is LNHDA, CDR2 SQIVND (reference sequence). The V gene lost 5 bases and the J gene lost 7 bases, with 6 bases spanning the gap. The CDR3 bases are TGTGCCAGTAGTGGGGGGCAGCCCCAGCATTTT. It encodes CASSGGQPQHF.